What follows are 20 T cell receptor beta chains derived from one specimen sequenced in a study of beta chain features in type 1 diabetes. The antigens these receptors bind are not known. Expressed TCRB transcripts were sequenced because the entire RNA isolate underwent reverse transcription. Assay: immunoSEQ multiplex PCR; the TCRdb copy retains only in-frame clones and omits some. The sample holds around 46,000 clones; approximately 44% are singletons and the top ten take roughly 0.13%. Study-level points and caveats: Type 1 diabetes patients had TCRB CDR3s that were shorter (moderately but significantly so) in all four CD4+ subsets.

What was sequenced was stem cell memory CD4+ T cells from blood. These TCRs come from a young man with type 1 diabetes.

The count of this clone is one. The V and J genes are TRBV13 and TRBJ1-3; D is undetermined. Germline CDR1 reads PRHDT; CDR2 reads FYEKMQ (reference sequence). The germline V and J ends were trimmed by 5 bases and 4 bases, with 12 bases remaining between them. CDR3 length: 14 amino acids. The CDR3 spells CASSDRPGGNTIYF. In DNA, the CDR3 is TGTGCCAGCAGCGATCGACCGGGGGGAAACACCATATATTTT.

The chain links TRBV11-2 to TRBJ1-3; D is undetermined. Germline lookup yields CDR1 SGHAT and CDR2 FQNNGV. The CDR3 consists of 16 residues. Between the trimmed V and J ends, which lost 0 bases and 0 bases, there was a span of 9 bases. The CDR3, as DNA: TGTGCCAGCAGCTTAGATCGCGCGAGCTCTGGAAACACCATATATTTT. It yields the protein CASSLDRASSGNTIYF.

The chain couples TRBV25-1 to TRBJ1-2, with D tentatively TRBD1 (6 bases). Germline V gene sequence: CDR1 MGHDK, CDR2 SYGVNS. This CDR3 region has 17 residues. V was cut by 4 bases and J by 4 bases, with 22 bases left in between. The CDR3, as DNA: TGTGCCAGCAGTGGAAGGGTGGGCTCCGGGACACTCTATGGCTACACCTTC. Protein sequence: CASSGRVGSGTLYGYTF.

The J gene is TRBJ2-7, the V gene TRBV18; weak D call: TRBD1 (6 bases). The V and J ends lost 2 bases and 2 bases respectively, with 19 bases between them. The CDR3 consists of 17 residues. Germline V gene data show CDR1 as KGHSH and CDR2 as LQKENI. The CDR3 is CASSPVTSNRDPYEQYF. As DNA, the CDR3 is TGTGCCAGCTCACCAGTCACCTCTAACAGGGACCCCTACGAGCAGTACTTC.

This chain links TRBV6-5 with TRBJ2-7; TRBD1 agrees at 7 bases. The germline gives CDR1 MNHEY, CDR2 SVGAGI. V was pared by 6 bases and J by 4 bases, with 6 bases of the junction left unmatched. The CDR3 is 13 amino acids. CDR3 amino acids: CASSRGQLYEQYF. The CDR3 coding sequence is TGTGCCAGCAGCCGGGGACAGTTATACGAGCAGTACTTC.

This sequence joins TRBV7-9 and TRBJ1-1; D possibly corresponds to TRBD1 (5 bases). CDR3 length equals 12 residues. CDR1 is SEHNR, CDR2 FQNEAQ, per germline (reference sequence). V shed 2 bases and J shed 8 bases, with 9 bases lying between them. CDR3 DNA: TGTGCCAGCAGCTTAACGGGGGTCGAAGCTTTCTTT. Translation: CASSLTGVEAFF.

The table lists this clone with a few counts. The gene calls are TRBV28 and TRBJ2-2; D might be TRBD2 (6 bases). V shed 10 bases and J shed 2 bases, with 11 bases lying between them. Germline lookup yields CDR1 MDHEN and CDR2 SYDVKM. CDR3 size: 13 residues. This chain's CDR3 is CAIAGPNTGELFF. Here the CDR3 DNA reads TGTGCCATTGCGGGACCTAACACCGGGGAGCTGTTTTTT.

The chain carries TRBV30 and TRBJ1-2; no clear D gene. Germline values: CDR1 GTSNPN, CDR2 SVGIG (reference sequence). V was clipped by 3 bases and J by 5 bases, with 16 bases between them. The CDR3 totals 14 residues. The CDR3 nucleotides are TGTGCCTGGAGCACCCTATTTTATCCTTATGGCTACACCTTC. It yields the protein CAWSTLFYPYGYTF.

This clone was seen a handful of times. The rearrangement uses TRBV9 and TRBJ2-1; D not certain. The CDR3 has 13 amino acids. With 0 bases removed from V and 5 bases from J, the gap between germline ends came to 6 bases. Germline V gene sequence: CDR1 SGDLS, CDR2 YYNGEE. This CDR3 reads CASSVAMDNEQFF. The DNA of the CDR3 is TGTGCCAGCAGCGTAGCTATGGACAATGAGCAGTTCTTC.

The chain carries TRBV18 and TRBJ2-1; TRBD2 matches 8 bases. Germline V gives CDR1 KGHSH, CDR2 LQKENI. V lost 3 bases and J lost 0; bases outside the gene matches: 4. There are 16 residues in the CDR3. CDR3 sequence (DNA): TGTGCCAGCTCACCCTTTAGCGGGAACTCCTACAATGAGCAGTTCTTC. Translated: CASSPFSGNSYNEQFF.

The chain carries TRBV28 and TRBJ1-2; 8 bases map to TRBD1. CDR1 and CDR2 (germline): MDHEN, SYDVKM. J was trimmed by 1 base and V by 4 bases; bases with no gene match: 5. The CDR3 sequence is 15 residues long. CDR3 sequence (DNA): TGTGCCAGCAGTTATCTCGGACAGGGTAACTATGGCTACACCTTC. It is translated as CASSYLGQGNYGYTF.

The chain combines TRBV18 with TRBJ1-2; TRBD1 matches at 8 bases. V was pared by 3 bases and J by 1 base, with 4 bases of the junction left unmatched. Looked up from germline, CDR1 is KGHSH and CDR2 is LQKENI. This CDR3 has 15 residues. CDR3 sequence reads: CASSPLTGDNYGYTF. CDR3 coding DNA: TGTGCCAGCTCACCGCTGACAGGGGATAACTATGGCTACACCTTC.

This clone was recorded a few times. The genes are TRBV27 and TRBJ2-3; 9 bases are shared with TRBD2. Germline V CDR1 and CDR2: MNHEY, SMNVEV (reference sequence). J gave up 1 base and V 4 bases, and 6 bases lay outside the gene matches. This CDR3 region has 16 residues. DNA of the CDR3: TGTGCCAGCAGTTCCCGACTAGCGGCGCGCACAGATACGCAGTATTTT. Translating gives CASSSRLAARTDTQYF.

This clone came up a few times. V usage is TRBV7-2 and J usage is TRBJ2-1; 10 nucleotides line up with TRBD2. CDR1 SGHTA and CDR2 FQGNSA come from the germline V gene. CDR3 size: 13 residues. The CDR3 DNA follows: TGTGGCGGGGCTAGCGGGAGTGGTAATGAGCAGTTCTTC. It yields the protein CGGASGSGNEQFF.

This clone was observed a handful of times. The chain is built from TRBV11-2 and TRBJ2-3, with 7 positions matching TRBD2. J lost 5 bases, V lost 1 base, and 3 bases had no gene match. CDR3 length equals 14 residues. The germline CDR1 and CDR2 sequences are SGHAT and FQNNGV. The CDR3 is CASSLVPSGDTQYF. The CDR3 DNA reads as TGTGCCAGCAGCTTAGTCCCTAGCGGAGATACGCAGTATTTT.

The CDR3 loop reads CASSFGTALSETQYF. For the CDR3, the DNA is TGCGCCAGCAGCTTCGGGACAGCGCTCTCAGAGACCCAGTACTTC. The chain recombines TRBV5-1 with TRBJ2-5, with 7 positions matching TRBD1. Germline-derived CDR1 and CDR2 are SGHRS and YFSETQ. This CDR3 spans 15 amino acids. V trimming: 2 bases; J trimming: 4 bases; junction bases outside the gene matches: 8.

V and J are TRBV5-8 and TRBJ2-7, with 10 positions matching TRBD2. Trimming took 0 bases from V and 2 from J; bases not matched to a gene: 2. The CDR3 is made up of 15 amino acids. From germline, CDR1 is SGHTS and CDR2 YDEGEE. This CDR3 reads CASSLGLAGAYEQYF. The CDR3 DNA sequence: TGTGCCAGCAGCTTGGGGCTAGCGGGGGCCTACGAGCAGTACTTC.

This clone was detected only a few times. The V and J genes are TRBV11-2 and TRBJ2-7; D gene unclear. Looked up from germline, CDR1 is SGHAT and CDR2 is FQNNGV. The CDR3 is made up of 14 amino acids. The ends were cut back, 1 base at V and 2 bases at J, with 9 bases in the middle. The CDR3 loop reads CASSLAAATYEQYF. The CDR3 DNA follows: TGTGCCAGCAGCTTAGCGGCAGCGACCTACGAGCAGTACTTC.

The J gene is TRBJ1-4, the V gene TRBV28; D is uncertain. Deletions cut 2 bases from V and 7 bases from J, with 14 bases between. Germline CDR1 MDHEN, CDR2 SYDVKM. CDR3 length: 15 residues. The CDR3 DNA is TGTGCCAGCAGTTTACGTACGGGGATTGGTGAAAAACTGTTTTTT. The encoded protein is CASSLRTGIGEKLFF. The full variable domain, completed using reference TRBV28 and TRBJ1-4, is DVKVTQSSRYLVKRTGEKVFLECVQDMDHENMFWYRQDPGLGLRLIYFSYDVKMKEKGDIPEGYSVSREKKERFSLILESASTNQTSMYLCASSLRTGIGEKLFFGSGTQLSVL.

This clone has a handful of counts. V and J are TRBV18 and TRBJ2-1, with a possible D match to TRBD1 (6 bases). CDR1 and CDR2 from the germline V gene are KGHSH and LQKENI. Trimming removed 0 bases from V and 6 bases from J, with 9 bases in between. The CDR3 loop spans 14 amino acids. The CDR3 region has the DNA TGTGCCAGCTCACCACCGAACAGGGTCAATGAGCAGTTCTTC. This encodes CASSPPNRVNEQFF.